This is a list of T cell receptor beta chains from one sample in a study of glioma-infiltrating T cells after dendritic cell vaccination. The table came from immunoSEQ multiplex PCR; TCRdb's copy has only in-frame clones and leaves some out. The repertoire holds about 32,000 clones, with 90% to 95% as singletons. The specimen comprised blood, sampled before dendritic cell vaccination. All receptors come from a human donor with glioblastoma. CDR3s include the opening cysteine and the closing phenylalanine or tryptophan.

V	J	CDR3
TRBV6-6	TRBJ2-7	CASTLGGSSYEQYF
TRBV12-2	TRBJ1-1	CASRLERDVHPEAFF
TRBV2	TRBJ2-7	CASSEEGQPYEQYF
TRBV18	TRBJ2-7	CASSPGRASIHEQYF
TRBV5-5	TRBJ1-2	CASSLAGQALGAGQYTF
TRBV27	TRBJ2-5	CASSASPGQGLPQYF
TRBV6-6	TRBJ2-1	CASSKTSGGFGEQFF
TRBV10-1	TRBJ2-2	CASRKTETGELFF
TRBV6-1	TRBJ1-6	CASSSTDSRTF
TRBV6-1	TRBJ2-1	CASSESWGLRHEQFF
TRBV19	TRBJ1-6	CASSFRTGESPLHF
TRBV2	TRBJ1-5	CASRGQGASNQPQHF
TRBV2	TRBJ2-3	CASRVSGGYTDTQYF
TRBV7-8	TRBJ2-7	CASSPWTGEDYEQYF
TRBV15	TRBJ1-5	CATSRVQGGIRQPQHF
TRBV18	TRBJ1-3	CASSLGTGGSGNTIYF
TRBV7-9	TRBJ1-1	CASSLGPEEGVAFF
TRBV6-5	TRBJ2-7	CASSYARGLYEQYF
TRBV6-5	TRBJ1-5	CASSARQANNQPQHF
TRBV6-6	TRBJ1-4	CASSRQIPNEKLFF
TRBV5-5	TRBJ1-6	CASSLRGPNSPLHF
TRBV7-6	TRBJ2-1	CASSLRGSSYNEQFF
TRBV5-1	TRBJ2-7	CASSADREQYF
TRBV14	TRBJ1-1	CASSPQGWGAFF
TRBV6-6	TRBJ2-3	CASRYTGGPADTQYF
TRBV7-9	TRBJ2-7	CASLSGTSGGLPPEQYF
TRBV7-2	TRBJ1-1	CASSLQANTEAFF
TRBV5-6	TRBJ1-5	CASSVGGYGNQPQHF
TRBV7-9	TRBJ1-3	CASSPASGGSGNTIYF
TRBV7-2	TRBJ2-1	CASSLAQGALLNEQFF
TRBV2	TRBJ1-5	CASRGRTGVGNQPQHF
TRBV19	TRBJ2-5	CASSSGGTASMTQYF
TRBV6-5	TRBJ1-3	CASSYPRVNSGNTIYF
TRBV19	TRBJ2-6	CASSIVGTGYSSGANVLTF
TRBV5-8	TRBJ1-5	CASSPTGGTLNQPQHF
TRBV18	TRBJ1-2	CASSPDIVYGYTF
TRBV19	TRBJ1-5	CASSRQGAFPNQPQHF
TRBV27	TRBJ2-2	CASRLDRVTGELFF
TRBV28	TRBJ1-1	CASSLGGPSPEAFF
TRBV10-1	TRBJ1-2	CASSEGTGHGYTF
TRBV4-1	TRBJ2-3	CASSQERGASTDTQYF